Listed below are T cell receptor beta chains from one sample, sequenced in a study of GPR56 and killer-like receptors on CD4 memory cells. Reprocessing the reads, TCRdb reports a single entry for every CDR3 protein and omits DNA. The sample spans about 3,000 distinct CDR3 sequences; the ten largest clones claim about 5.6%. Sequenced sample: memory CD4+ T cells from blood. The source is a human donor in good health. Each CDR3 is given with its conserved first and last residue. Some rows have no size entry. The others give once, few or many, or a class for an expanded clone.

size	J	V	CDR3
medium-sized	TRBJ1-6	TRBV27	CASSLQSGSSPLHF
NA	TRBJ2-1	TRBV12-3/TRBV12-4	CASSFRGGTKNEQFF
NA	TRBJ2-3	TRBV5-4	CASSLAGVAGGLTDTQYF
NA	TRBJ2-1	TRBV2	CASSVETSGGNEQFF
NA	TRBJ1-1	TRBV20-1	CSASGTARPRGFTEAFF
NA	TRBJ1-1	TRBV12-3/TRBV12-4	CASSPGGGRINTEAFF
large	TRBJ2-5	TRBV6-2/TRBV6-3	CASIQFGGETQYF
medium-sized	TRBJ2-5	TRBV7-2	CASSFGTSQETQYF
NA	TRBJ1-4	TRBV11-1	CASSSPRAGQGTTNEKLFF
NA	TRBJ2-2	TRBV5-5	CASSVSGGAATGELFF
medium-sized	TRBJ1-6	TRBV27	CASSRQGRNSPLHF
medium-sized	TRBJ1-4	TRBV19	CASLGTGQSEKLFF
medium-sized	TRBJ2-3	TRBV7-9	CASSLVAGRVDTQYF
medium-sized	TRBJ2-1	TRBV30	CAWSVGGRNEQFF
medium-sized	TRBJ2-1	TRBV30	CAVTSGGASYNEQFF
NA	TRBJ2-2	TRBV7-2	CASSSGLAGNTGELFF
NA	TRBJ2-1	TRBV6-1	CASSESSGGAPNEQFF
NA	TRBJ2-1	TRBV20-1	CSARVARGGSYNEQFF